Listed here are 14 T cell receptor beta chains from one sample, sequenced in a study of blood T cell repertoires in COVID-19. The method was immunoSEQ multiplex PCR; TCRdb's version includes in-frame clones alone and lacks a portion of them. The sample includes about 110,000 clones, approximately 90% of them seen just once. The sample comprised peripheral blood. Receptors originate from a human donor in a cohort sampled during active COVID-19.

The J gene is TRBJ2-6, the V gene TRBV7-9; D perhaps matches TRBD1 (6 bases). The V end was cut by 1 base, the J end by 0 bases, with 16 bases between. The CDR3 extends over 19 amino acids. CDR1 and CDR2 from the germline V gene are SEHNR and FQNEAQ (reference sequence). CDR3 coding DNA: TGTGCCAGCAGCTTAGGAGACAGGACATTCCACTCTGGGGCCAACGTCCTGACTTTC. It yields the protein CASSLGDRTFHSGANVLTF.

This CDR3 is CASSGIRDRGAKNIQYF. Written as DNA, the CDR3 is TGTGCCAGTAGTGGGATCCGGGACAGGGGAGCCAAAAACATTCAGTACTTC. The J gene is TRBJ2-4, the V gene TRBV19; TRBD1 agrees at 10 bases. V lost 5 bases and J lost 0; bases outside the gene matches: 7. The CDR3 has 17 amino acids. Germline V gives CDR1 LNHDA, CDR2 SQIVND (reference sequence).

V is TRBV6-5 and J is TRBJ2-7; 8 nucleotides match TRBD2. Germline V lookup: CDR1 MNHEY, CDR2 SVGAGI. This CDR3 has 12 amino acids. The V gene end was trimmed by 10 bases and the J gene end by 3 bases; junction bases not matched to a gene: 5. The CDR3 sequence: CATIGTSYEQYF. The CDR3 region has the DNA TGTGCCACCATCGGGACTAGCTACGAGCAGTACTTC.

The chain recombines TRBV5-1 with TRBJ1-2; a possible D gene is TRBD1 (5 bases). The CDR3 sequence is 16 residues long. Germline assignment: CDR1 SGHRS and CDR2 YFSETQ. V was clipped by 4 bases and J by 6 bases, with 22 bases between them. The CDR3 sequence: CASSPERPPAGDGYTF. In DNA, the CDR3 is TGCGCCAGCAGCCCGGAAAGGCCGCCCGCGGGGGATGGCTACACCTTC. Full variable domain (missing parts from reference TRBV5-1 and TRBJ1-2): KAGVTQTPRYLIKTRGQQVTLSCSPISGHRSVSWYQQTPGQGLQFLFEYFSETQRNKGNFPGRFSGRQFSNSRSEMNVSTLELGDSALYLCASSPERPPAGDGYTFGSGTRLTVV.

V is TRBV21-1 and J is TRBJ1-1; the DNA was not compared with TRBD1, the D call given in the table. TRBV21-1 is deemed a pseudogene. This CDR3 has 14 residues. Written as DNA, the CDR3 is TGTGCCAGCATCCAAGACAGGCGGACCACTGAAGCTTTCTTT. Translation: CASIQDRRTTEAFF.

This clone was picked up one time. Here the CDR3 reads CASSQIFIGQFF. CDR3 sequence (DNA): TGTGCCAGCAGCCAAATCTTTATCGGGCAGTTCTTC. V and J are TRBV7-9 and TRBJ2-1; no clear D. Germline CDR1 and CDR2: SEHNR and FQNEAQ (reference sequence). The CDR3 is 12 residues long. Trimming shortened V by 5 bases and J by 12 bases, and 14 bases separated the two germline ends.

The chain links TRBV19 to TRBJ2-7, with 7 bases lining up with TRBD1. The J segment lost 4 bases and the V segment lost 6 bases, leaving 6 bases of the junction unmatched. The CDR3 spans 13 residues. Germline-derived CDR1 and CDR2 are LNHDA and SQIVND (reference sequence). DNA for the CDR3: TGTGCCAGTAGGGGGACAGACAGATACGAGCAGTACTTC. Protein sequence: CASRGTDRYEQYF. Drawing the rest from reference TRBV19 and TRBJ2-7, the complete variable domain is DGGITQSPKYLFRKEGQNVTLSCEQNLNHDAMYWYRQDPGQGLRLIYYSQIVNDFQKGDIAEGYSVSREKKESFPLTVTSAQKNPTAFYLCASRGTDRYEQYFGPGTRLTVT.

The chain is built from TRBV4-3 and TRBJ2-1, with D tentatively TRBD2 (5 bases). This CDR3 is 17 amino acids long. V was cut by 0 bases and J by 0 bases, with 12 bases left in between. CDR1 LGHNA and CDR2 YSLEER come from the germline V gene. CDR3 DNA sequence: TGCGCCAGCAGCCAAGACGGAGGACTGGGCTCCTACAATGAGCAGTTCTTC. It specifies CASSQDGGLGSYNEQFF.

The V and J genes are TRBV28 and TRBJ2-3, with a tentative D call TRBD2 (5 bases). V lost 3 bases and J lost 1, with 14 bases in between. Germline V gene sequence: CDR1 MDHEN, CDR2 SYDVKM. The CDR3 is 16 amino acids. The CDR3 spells CASSLSGTLGTDTQYF. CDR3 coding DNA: TGTGCCAGCAGTTTGTCGGGAACCTTGGGCACAGATACGCAGTATTTT.

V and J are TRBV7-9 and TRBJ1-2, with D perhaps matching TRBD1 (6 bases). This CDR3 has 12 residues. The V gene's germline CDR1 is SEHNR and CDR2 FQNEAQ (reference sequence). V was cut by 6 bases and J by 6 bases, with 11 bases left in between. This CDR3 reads CASSFQGHGYTF. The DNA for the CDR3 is TGTGCCAGCAGTTTTCAGGGGCATGGCTACACCTTC.

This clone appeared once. The CDR3 bases are TGTGCCAGCAGCTTAATCTCCGGCTCCTACGAGCAGTACTTC. Translated, it gives CASSLISGSYEQYF. This chain joins TRBV7-2 and TRBJ2-7; D remains unclear. The CDR3 contains 14 residues. Trimming removed 2 bases from V and 0 bases from J, with 8 bases in between. Germline V gives CDR1 SGHTA, CDR2 FQGNSA.

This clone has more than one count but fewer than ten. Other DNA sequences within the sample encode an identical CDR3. CDR3 protein: CATSGTGSTDTQYF. In nucleotides, the CDR3 is TGTGCCACTTCCGGGACAGGGAGCACAGATACGCAGTATTTT. The V call is TRBV7-9, the J call TRBJ2-3; 9 bases align to TRBD1. The V segment lost 10 bases and the J segment 0 bases; nucleotides outside the gene matches: 5. Germline V gene lookup returns CDR1 SEHNR and CDR2 FQNEAQ (reference sequence). The CDR3 extends over 14 amino acids. The variable domain in full, with the rest retrieved from reference TRBV7-9 and TRBJ2-3, is DTGVSQNPRHKITKRGQNVTFRCDPISEHNRLYWYRQTLGQGPEFLTYFQNEAQLEKSRLLSDRFSAERPKGSFSTLEIQRTEQGDSAMYLCATSGTGSTDTQYFGPGTRLTVL.

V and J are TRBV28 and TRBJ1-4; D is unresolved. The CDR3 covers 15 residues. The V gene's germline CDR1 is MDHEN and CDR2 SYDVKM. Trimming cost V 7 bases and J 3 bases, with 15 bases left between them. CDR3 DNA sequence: TGTGCCAGCACCTTCGGGGATTTCTCTAATGAAAAACTGTTTTTT. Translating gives CASTFGDFSNEKLFF.

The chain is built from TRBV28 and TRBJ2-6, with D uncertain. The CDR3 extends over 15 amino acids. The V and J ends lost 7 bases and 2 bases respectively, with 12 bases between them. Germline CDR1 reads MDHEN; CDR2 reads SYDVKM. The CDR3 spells CASNLGSTGANVLTF. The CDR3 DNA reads TGTGCCAGCAACCTCGGTTCGACTGGGGCCAACGTCCTGACTTTC.